These T cell receptor beta chains were read from a single sample in a study of T cells in localized non-small cell lung cancer. Libraries were prepared by immunoSEQ multiplex PCR; TCRdb keeps only in-frame clonotypes and omits some of them. The table has 60,000 to 75,000 clones, roughly 80% seen once. This specimen consisted of PBMCs, obtained before any cancer treatment. The receptor source for this set is a man aged 35-69 years with stage II lung adenocarcinoma. The CDR3 runs from the conserved cysteine through the conserved F or W. A D gene is named only where the DNA matches it firmly. Size values are once, few and many counts, or a class for expanded clones, and some rows have none.

clone size	V gene	D gene	J gene	CDR3 protein	CDR3 DNA
few	TRBV10-3	-	TRBJ1-5	CAISVGASNQPQHF	TGTGCCATCAGTGTTGGGGCTAGCAATCAGCCCCAGCATTTT
-	TRBV5-1	-	TRBJ2-7	CASSTSTGRGYEQYF	TGCGCCAGCAGCACCTCTACGGGCCGAGGGTACGAGCAGTACTTC
-	TRBV7-8	TRBD1	TRBJ2-7	CASSPDGTGAYEQYF	TGTGCCAGCAGCCCTGATGGGACAGGGGCTTACGAGCAGTACTTC
-	TRBV7-9	-	TRBJ2-3	CASSLKDTQYF	TGTGCCAGCAGCTTAAAAGATACGCAGTATTTT
once	TRBV19	-	TRBJ1-4	CASGPREKLFF	TGTGCCAGTGGGCCCCGTGAAAAACTGTTTTTT
few	TRBV30	-	TRBJ1-3	CAWSQGNTIYF	TGTGCCTGGAGCCAAGGGAACACCATATATTTT
-	TRBV15	TRBD1	TRBJ1-2	CATSTLAGTGEDYGYTF	TGTGCCACCAGCACTCTCGCCGGGACAGGGGAAGACTATGGCTACACCTTC
-	TRBV10-2	-	TRBJ1-4	CASSQHINEKLFF	TGCGCCAGCAGCCAACATATTAATGAAAAACTGTTTTTT
few	TRBV29-1	-	TRBJ1-2	CSVDVGGYTF	TGCAGCGTAGATGTCGGCGGCTACACCTTC
few	TRBV5-1	TRBD2	TRBJ2-6	CASSSGTSGSSGANVLTF	TGCGCCAGCAGCTCCGGGACTAGCGGGAGCTCTGGGGCCAACGTCCTGACTTTC
-	TRBV19	-	TRBJ1-1	CASSISGLNTEAFF	TGTGCCAGTAGTATTTCAGGGTTGAACACTGAAGCTTTCTTT
-	TRBV10-1	-	TRBJ2-5	CASSGANRETQYF	TGCGCCAGCAGTGGGGCCAATAGGGAGACCCAGTACTTC
-	TRBV13	TRBD2	TRBJ2-1	CASSHGLAGNEQFF	TGTGCCAGCAGCCACGGACTAGCGGGGAATGAGCAGTTCTTC
-	TRBV7-9	TRBD1	TRBJ2-7	CASSDGTGVYEQYF	TGTGCCAGCAGCGACGGGACAGGGGTCTACGAGCAGTACTTC
-	TRBV18	-	TRBJ2-2	CASSRDTGELFF	TGTGCCAGCTCTCGAGATACCGGGGAGCTGTTTTTT
-	TRBV5-1	TRBD1	TRBJ1-1	CASSLETGATQAFF	TGCGCCAGCAGCTTGGAGACAGGGGCTACCCAAGCTTTCTTT
-	TRBV10-3	-	TRBJ2-7	CAISGRDISYEQYF	TGTGCCATCAGTGGACGGGACATCTCCTACGAGCAGTACTTC
-	TRBV10-3	-	TRBJ1-2	CAISGRVGDGYTF	TGTGCCATCAGTGGGAGGGTAGGGGATGGCTACACCTTC
few	TRBV10-3	-	TRBJ2-6	CAISEFQSGANVLTF	TGTGCCATCAGTGAGTTCCAATCTGGGGCCAACGTCCTGACTTTC
-	TRBV7-9	TRBD2	TRBJ2-2	CASSLSGSNTGELFF	TGTGCCAGCAGTCTTAGCGGGAGCAACACCGGGGAGCTGTTTTTT
-	TRBV15	-	TRBJ1-5	CATSRDTGSNQPQHF	TGTGCCACCAGCAGAGACACAGGCTCCAATCAGCCCCAGCATTTT
-	TRBV5-8	-	TRBJ2-5	CASSSARGPQYF	TGTGCCAGCAGCTCTGCGAGAGGACCCCAGTACTTC
once	TRBV19	-	TRBJ1-5	CATELRFSNQPQHF	TGTGCCACCGAATTAAGGTTTAGCAATCAGCCCCAGCATTTT
-	TRBV5-4	TRBD2	TRBJ2-5	CASSTRDYQKTQYF	TGTGCCAGCAGCACAAGGGACTACCAAAAGACCCAGTACTTC
-	TRBV5-1	-	TRBJ2-7	CASSPGLLSYEQYF	TGCGCCAGCAGCCCGGGACTCCTCTCCTACGAGCAGTACTTC
many	TRBV6-5	TRBD1	TRBJ1-1	CASRTGGATTEAFF	TGTGCCAGCAGAACAGGGGGCGCAACCACTGAAGCTTTCTTT
-	TRBV5-6	TRBD1	TRBJ1-5	CASSLRQGNNQPQHF	TGTGCCAGCAGCTTGAGACAGGGAAATAATCAGCCCCAGCATTTT
-	TRBV11-2	-	TRBJ2-7	CASSLEGRPQNEQYF	TGTGCCAGCAGCTTAGAGGGGCGGCCTCAAAACGAGCAGTACTTC
-	TRBV18	-	TRBJ2-5	CASSAGQLNSETQYF	TGTGCCAGCTCGGCCGGACAGTTAAATTCGGAGACCCAGTACTTC
-	TRBV11-2	-	TRBJ1-2	CASSLQVDSGYGYTF	TGTGCCAGCAGCTTGCAGGTGGATTCTGGATATGGCTACACCTTC
-	TRBV7-7	-	TRBJ2-7	CASSLGPNSYEQYF	TGTGCTAGCAGCTTGGGGCCAAACTCCTACGAGCAGTACTTC
-	TRBV7-9	-	TRBJ2-1	CASSLGEVGSSYNEQFF	TGTGCCAGCAGCTTAGGGGAAGTGGGTAGCTCCTACAATGAGCAGTTCTTC
many	TRBV21-1	-	TRBJ1-1	CASSILTGNTEAFF	TGTGCCAGCAGCATCCTGACAGGTAACACTGAAGCTTTCTTT
-	TRBV25-1	TRBD1	TRBJ1-2	CASSESILSTGKGYTF	TGTGCCAGCAGTGAATCCATCCTCTCGACAGGGAAGGGCTACACCTTC
-	TRBV14	-	TRBJ1-5	CASSQGTGNQPQHF	TGTGCCAGCAGCCAAGGGACGGGAAATCAGCCCCAGCATTTT
-	TRBV4-2	TRBD1	TRBJ2-7	CASSQDGTGNAPYEQYF	TGTGCCAGCAGCCAAGACGGGACAGGGAATGCCCCCTACGAGCAGTACTTC
-	TRBV4-1	-	TRBJ2-3	CASSPLASSITDTQYF	TGCGCCAGCAGCCCTTTGGCTAGCAGTATCACAGATACGCAGTATTTT
-	TRBV14	-	TRBJ1-2	CASSPDLGWIYGYTF	TGTGCCAGCAGCCCAGACCTAGGTTGGATCTATGGCTACACCTTC
-	TRBV7-2	-	TRBJ1-4	CASTLAWSGDSGKLFF	TGTGCCAGCACCTTAGCTTGGTCGGGGGATAGCGGAAAACTGTTTTTT
-	TRBV30	-	TRBJ2-7	CAWSVGGKGQYF	TGTGCCTGGAGTGTAGGGGGAAAGGGGCAGTACTTC
-	TRBV30	TRBD1	TRBJ1-2	CAWSASGTGAPYTF	TGTGCCTGGAGCGCATCCGGGACAGGGGCCCCCTACACCTTC
-	TRBV6-5	-	TRBJ1-4	CASSSIRLSEKLFF	TGTGCCAGCAGTTCCATACGACTAAGTGAAAAACTGTTTTTT
-	TRBV5-1	TRBD2	TRBJ2-1	CASSSLTSGAEQFF	TGCGCCAGCAGCTCCCTGACTAGCGGAGCTGAGCAGTTCTTC
-	TRBV5-1	TRBD2	TRBJ2-1	CASSNSGGPSGEQFF	TGCGCCAGCAGCAACAGCGGGGGGCCCTCGGGAGAGCAGTTCTTC